This T cell receptor beta chain was captured by sequencing in a study of blood T cell repertoires in COVID-19. Across the study: Acute and convalescent COVID-19 specimens originated in the United States, Italy and Spain.

Germline-derived CDR1 and CDR2 are SEHNR and FQNEAQ (reference sequence). V dropped 5 bases and J dropped 6 bases, with 7 bases sitting between them. CDR3 length: 12 amino acids. Authors' methods: It was from reference gene primer amplification that nucleated cell counts were estimated. The repertoire was sequenced with immunoSEQ multiplex PCR; TCRdb's copy has only in-frame clones and lacks some. V and J calls and clone size are given by that table; D and trimming were obtained from the DNA. This sample carries about 170,000 clones, approximately 85% of them seen once, and the ten largest clones take about 8%. This clone appeared a single time.

The chain carries TRBV7-9 and TRBJ2-2; unclear D gene. The sequenced sample consisted of peripheral blood. The receptor's source is a man aged 35-49 years who had recovered from COVID-19. The chain's CDR3 is CASSPFPGELFF. CDR3 DNA: TGTGCCAGCAGCCCTTTCCCCGGGGAGCTGTTTTTT.